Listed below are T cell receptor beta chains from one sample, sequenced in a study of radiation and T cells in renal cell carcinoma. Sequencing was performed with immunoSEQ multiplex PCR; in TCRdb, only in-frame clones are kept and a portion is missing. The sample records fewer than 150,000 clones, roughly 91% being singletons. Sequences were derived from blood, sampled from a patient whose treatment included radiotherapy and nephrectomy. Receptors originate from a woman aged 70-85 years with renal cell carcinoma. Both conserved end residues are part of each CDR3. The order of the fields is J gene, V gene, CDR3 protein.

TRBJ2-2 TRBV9 CASSVTEWGAYTGELFF
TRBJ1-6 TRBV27 CASSLLSSSYNSPLHF
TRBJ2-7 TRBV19 CASASAGGLYEQYF
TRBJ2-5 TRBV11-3 CASSPGTGEAETQYF
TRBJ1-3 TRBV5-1 CASSLSSGNTIYF
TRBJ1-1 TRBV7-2 CASSLVYSYTEAFF
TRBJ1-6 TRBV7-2 CASSRRGGRGNSRDSPLHF
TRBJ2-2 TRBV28 CASSAGGSTGELFF
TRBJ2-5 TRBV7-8 CASSLQGAGETQYF
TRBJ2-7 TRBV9 CASSVGQEVSYEQYF
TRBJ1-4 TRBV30 CAWSGKGAVAEKLFF
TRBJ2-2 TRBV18 CASSPLQAPAGELFF
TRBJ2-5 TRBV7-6 CASSLSERQGSQYF
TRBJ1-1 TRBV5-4 CASSPPGQKAFF
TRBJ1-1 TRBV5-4 CASSRTGGNTEAFF
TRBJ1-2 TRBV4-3 CASSQERQRNYGYTF
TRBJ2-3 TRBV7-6 CASSLRPRSTSTDTQYF
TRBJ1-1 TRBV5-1 CASSIGTTGGTEAFF
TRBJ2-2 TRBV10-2 CASSVAGGRTGELFF
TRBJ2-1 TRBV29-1 CSVESPVQYNEQFF
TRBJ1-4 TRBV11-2 CASSLLQAGREKLFF
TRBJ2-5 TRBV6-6 CASSSKGTQYF
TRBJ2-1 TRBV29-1 CSVEGAHEQFF
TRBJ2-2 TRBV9 CASSGYLNTGELFF
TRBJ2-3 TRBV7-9 CASSLDRPSNTQYF
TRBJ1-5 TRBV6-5 CASRRTVGNQPQHF
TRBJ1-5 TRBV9 CASTLFETLSNQPQHF
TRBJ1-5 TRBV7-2 CASSRRTGNDQPQHF
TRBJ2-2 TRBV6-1 CASSEIRGSGELFF
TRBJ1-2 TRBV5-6 CASSLGDIHTF
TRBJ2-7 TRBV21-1 CASSSRGHYEQYF
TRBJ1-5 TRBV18 CASSEGLKGNQPQHF
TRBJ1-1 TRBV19 CASSISLATEAFF
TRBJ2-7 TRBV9 CASSIGTSGGRYEQYF
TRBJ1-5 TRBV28 CASSLGTGNQPQHF
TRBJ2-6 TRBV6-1 CASSEAPESAFPGANVLTF
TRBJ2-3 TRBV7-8 CASSSDRGPQYF
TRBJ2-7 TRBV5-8 CASTLGQGAGEQYF
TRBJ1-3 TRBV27 CASTRALEGRNTIYF
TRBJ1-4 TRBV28 CASSLNIQGQVEKLFF
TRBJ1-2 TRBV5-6 CASSFRDREENGYTF
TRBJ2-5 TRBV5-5 CASSLLPSLETQYF
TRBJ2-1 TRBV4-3 CASSQDKGPGGYYNEQFF
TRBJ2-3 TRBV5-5 CASSLISTDTQYF
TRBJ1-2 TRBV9 CASSTSGINYGYTF
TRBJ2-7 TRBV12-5 CASGPSRSGGSPYEQYF
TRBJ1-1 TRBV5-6 CASSLHRAGWDTEAFF
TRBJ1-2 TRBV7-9 CASSRGQGHYGYTF
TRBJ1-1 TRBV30 CAWSDTSTGGFTEAFF
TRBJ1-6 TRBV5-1 CASSLRVGDNSPLHF
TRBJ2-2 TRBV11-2 CASSAPGHQNTGELFF
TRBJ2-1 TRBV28 CASSFPLGRTGRHEQFF
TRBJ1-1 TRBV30 CAWSAGTPANTEAFF
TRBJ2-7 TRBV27 CASRSSGAHEQYF
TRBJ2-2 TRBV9 CASSPGPRSTGELFF
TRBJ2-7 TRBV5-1 CASSLSGVRDEQYF